The rows below give T cell receptor beta chains drawn from one sample of a study of blood T cell repertoires in COVID-19. The table came from immunoSEQ multiplex PCR; TCRdb's copy has only in-frame clones and leaves some out. The table shows fewer than 250,000 clones, with around four fifths occurring only once. Sequenced: PBMCs or T cells enriched from blood (not recorded which). These receptors all come from a woman in her forties who had been exposed to COVID-19. CDR3s include the opening cysteine and the closing phenylalanine or tryptophan. The D gene is left open where the match is weak. Rows may omit the clone size; those that give it use once, few, many or a size class.

CDR3,DNA,V,D,J,size
CASSPLTGGDSPLHF,TGTGCCAGCTCACCACTAACAGGGGGTGATTCACCCCTCCACTTT,TRBV18,TRBD1,TRBJ1-6,NA
CASSQATGFNEKLFF,TGTGCCAGCTCACAGGCGACAGGGTTTAATGAAAAACTGTTTTTT,TRBV18,TRBD1,TRBJ1-4,once
CASSTFGGGNNEQFF,TGTGCCAGCAGTACTTTTGGCGGGGGGAACAATGAGCAGTTCTTC,TRBV28,TRBD2,TRBJ2-1,NA
CASSQEPGIGQPQHF,TGTGCCAGCAGCCAAGAACCAGGGATAGGTCAGCCCCAGCATTTT,TRBV3-1/TRBV3-2,NA,TRBJ1-5,NA
CASRPGPFEGDTIYF,TGCGCCAGCCGCCCCGGACCGTTTGAGGGGGACACCATATATTTT,TRBV5-1,NA,TRBJ1-3,few
CASSLSQGASGNTIYF,TGTGCCAGCAGCTTGTCCCAGGGGGCCTCTGGAAACACCATATATTTT,TRBV11-3,TRBD1,TRBJ1-3,NA
CATPLTSGNTIYF,TGTGCCACCCCCCTAACGTCCGGAAACACCATATATTTT,TRBV7-3,NA,TRBJ1-3,NA
CASSSNDFGSGNTIYF,TGTGCCAGCAGTTCCAACGACTTCGGCTCTGGAAACACCATATATTTT,TRBV27,NA,TRBJ1-3,NA
CASSPPGGHNYGYTF,TGTGCCAGCAGCCCCCCGGGGGGACATAACTATGGCTACACCTTC,TRBV5-8,NA,TRBJ1-2,NA
CASSENNRNSQPQHF,TGTGCCAGCAGTGAAAATAACCGAAATAGTCAGCCCCAGCATTTT,TRBV6-1,NA,TRBJ1-5,NA
CASSERMIAGDGEQFF,TGTGCCAGCAGTGAACGTATGATAGCTGGAGATGGTGAGCAGTTCTTC,TRBV6-1,NA,TRBJ2-1,NA
CASRPEGGGYTF,TGTGCCAGCCGACCGGAAGGGGGAGGCTACACCTTC,TRBV18,NA,TRBJ1-2,once
CASSVEALNTEAFF,TGTGCCAGCAGCGTGGAGGCGCTGAACACTGAAGCTTTCTTT,TRBV7-8,NA,TRBJ1-1,NA
CASSFEGAYTDTQYF,TGTGCCAGCAGCTTCGAGGGGGCTTACACAGATACGCAGTATTTT,TRBV7-2,TRBD1,TRBJ2-3,NA
CAWSPDLGGAYGYTF,TGTGCCTGGAGCCCCGACCTAGGGGGGGCCTATGGCTACACCTTC,TRBV30,NA,TRBJ1-2,NA
CASKGTGASNQPQHF,TGTGCCAGTAAAGGGACAGGGGCAAGCAATCAGCCCCAGCATTTT,TRBV19,TRBD1,TRBJ1-5,NA
CARRHEQFF,TGTGCCAGGCGGCATGAGCAGTTCTTC,TRBV2,NA,TRBJ2-1,once
CAWSGETGGETQYF,TGTGCCTGGAGTGGGGAAACAGGGGGAGAGACCCAGTACTTC,TRBV30,TRBD1,TRBJ2-5,NA
CASSPAGRGSLEQYF,TGTGCCAGCAGCCCCGCCGGGAGGGGAAGTCTCGAGCAGTACTTC,TRBV21-1,NA,TRBJ2-7,NA
CASSLGMTSGLNEQFF,TGTGCCAGCAGCTTAGGTATGACTAGCGGGCTGAATGAGCAGTTCTTC,TRBV7-2,TRBD2,TRBJ2-1,NA
CASSNLQGSNTDTQYF,TGTGCCAGCAGCAACCTCCAGGGGTCTAATACAGATACGCAGTATTTT,TRBV27,NA,TRBJ2-3,NA
CASSLTAERYTF,TGTGCCAGCAGCCTCACAGCTGAGCGCTACACCTTC,TRBV7-9,NA,TRBJ1-2,few
CASSPQGREGYTF,TGCGCCAGCAGCCCCCAAGGCCGGGAGGGCTACACCTTC,TRBV5-1,NA,TRBJ1-2,NA
CAISGTGGDYGYTF,TGTGCCATCAGTGGGACAGGGGGGGACTATGGCTACACCTTC,TRBV10-3,TRBD1,TRBJ1-2,NA
CASSVGRTAPSTDTQYF,TGTGCCAGCAGCGTAGGAAGAACAGCCCCTTCCACAGATACGCAGTATTTT,TRBV9,NA,TRBJ2-3,NA
CASSLVVGGGDTQYF,TGTGCCAGCAGCTTAGTTGTGGGGGGGGGAGATACGCAGTATTTT,TRBV7-2,TRBD2,TRBJ2-3,once
CASSGRGDQAFF,TGTGCCAGCAGTGGGAGGGGGGACCAAGCTTTCTTT,TRBV27,NA,TRBJ1-1,NA
CASSLGQGDSPLHF,TGCGCCAGCAGCTTGGGACAGGGCGATTCACCCCTCCACTTT,TRBV5-1,TRBD1,TRBJ1-6,NA
CASSIVPSGDTDTQYF,TGTGCCAGTAGTATAGTCCCTAGCGGGGACACAGATACGCAGTATTTT,TRBV19,TRBD2,TRBJ2-3,NA
CASSLPRGQGTEAFF,TGTGCCAGCAGCTTACCCAGGGGACAGGGAACTGAAGCTTTCTTT,TRBV5-5,TRBD1,TRBJ1-1,NA
CASSPVGSGDYEQYF,TGTGCCAGCAGTCCCGTGGGAAGCGGGGACTACGAGCAGTACTTC,TRBV3-1/TRBV3-2,TRBD2,TRBJ2-7,few
CASSPPGQGLYGYTF,TGTGCCAGCTCACCACCAGGACAGGGACTCTATGGCTACACCTTC,TRBV18,TRBD1,TRBJ1-2,NA
CAWSAGPRYGYTF,TGTGCCTGGAGCGCAGGGCCTCGGTATGGCTACACCTTC,TRBV30,NA,TRBJ1-2,NA
CASSYASFGLTDTQYF,TGTGCCAGCAGTTATGCGTCCTTTGGTCTCACAGATACGCAGTATTTT,TRBV6-5,NA,TRBJ2-3,NA
CASSTGRGGYTF,TGTGCCAGCAGCACGGGTCGGGGTGGCTACACCTTC,TRBV2,NA,TRBJ1-2,NA
CATSDPRAGGTETQYF,TGTGCCACCAGTGATCCACGGGCAGGAGGGACGGAGACCCAGTACTTC,TRBV24-1,NA,TRBJ2-5,NA
CASTAGSQPQHF,TGTGCCAGCACGGCAGGGTCCCAGCCCCAGCATTTT,TRBV28,NA,TRBJ1-5,NA
CASSLDHAGGISGNTIYF,TGTGCCAGCAGCTTAGACCACGCAGGGGGGATCTCTGGAAACACCATATATTTT,TRBV7-9,TRBD1,TRBJ1-3,NA
CASSYSRGGAYGYTF,TGTGCCAGCAGTTACAGTAGAGGGGGGGCATATGGCTACACCTTC,TRBV6-5,NA,TRBJ1-2,NA
CASRGQTEAFF,TGTGCCAGCAGGGGGCAAACTGAAGCTTTCTTT,TRBV25-1,NA,TRBJ1-1,many
CASNRGNTGNTIYF,TGTGCCAGTAATCGGGGGAACACTGGAAACACCATATATTTT,TRBV19,NA,TRBJ1-3,NA
CASSWDRGGEGYTF,TGTGCCAGCAGTTGGGACAGGGGAGGGGAGGGCTACACCTTC,TRBV7-2,TRBD1,TRBJ1-2,NA
CASSLTGVEQYF,TGTGCCAGCAGCTTGACAGGGGTCGAGCAGTACTTC,TRBV7-6,TRBD1,TRBJ2-7,NA
CASSETGEDTDTQYF,TGTGCCAGCAGTGAAACAGGGGAAGACACAGATACGCAGTATTTT,TRBV6-4,TRBD1,TRBJ2-3,NA
CASSVGQGKPQHF,TGTGCCAGCAGTGTCGGACAGGGAAAGCCCCAGCATTTT,TRBV25-1,TRBD1,TRBJ1-5,NA
CASSQATWTSGNYEQYF,TGCGCCAGCAGCCAAGCCACTTGGACTAGCGGGAACTACGAGCAGTACTTC,TRBV4-3,TRBD2,TRBJ2-7,NA
CASSYEQVNSPLHF,TGTGCCAGCAGTTACGAACAGGTTAATTCACCCCTCCACTTT,TRBV6-5,NA,TRBJ1-6,NA
CASSRTSGGKVPAYEQYF,TGTGCCAGCAGTCGGACTAGCGGGGGGAAAGTACCTGCCTACGAGCAGTACTTC,TRBV5-6,TRBD2,TRBJ2-7,NA
CASRGRRTSVTDTQYF,TGTGCCAGCAGGGGCCGTAGGACTAGCGTTACAGATACGCAGTATTTT,TRBV7-2,TRBD2,TRBJ2-3,NA
CATEGGITDTQYF,TGTGCCACCGAGGGCGGCATCACAGATACGCAGTATTTT,TRBV24-1,NA,TRBJ2-3,few